The 14 T cell receptor beta chains presented below share a single source sample, sequenced in a study of T cell responses to AZD1222 COVID-19 vaccine. Sequencing was performed with immunoSEQ multiplex PCR; in TCRdb, only in-frame clones are kept and a portion is missing. This sample carries roughly 120,000 clones, about 85% of them seen once, and the ten largest clones take 4.4%. The sample consisted of peripheral blood, taken on day 0 of AZD1222 vaccination. These TCRs come from an adult in good health.

This rearrangement joins TRBV6-5 to TRBJ1-5; 8 bases line up with TRBD1. There are 14 residues in the CDR3. Germline values: CDR1 MNHEY, CDR2 SVGAGI. V was pared by 4 bases and J by 2 bases, with 1 base of the junction left unmatched. The CDR3 nucleotides are TGTGCCAGCAGTTTGACAGGGGGCAATCAGCCCCAGCATTTT. Its protein is CASSLTGGNQPQHF.

In nucleotides, the CDR3 is TGTGCCAGCAGCTTTACCGGACAGGGGAGGGATACGCAGTATTTT. The encoded protein is CASSFTGQGRDTQYF. The chain carries TRBV7-2 and TRBJ2-3, with 9 bases matching TRBD1. Germline V gene data show CDR1 as SGHTA and CDR2 as FQGNSA. The ends lost 3 bases at V and 6 bases at J; junction bases unmatched: 7. This CDR3 is built from 15 residues.

V is TRBV27 and J is TRBJ2-2, with no clear D. The CDR3 contains 13 residues. Germline-derived CDR1 and CDR2 are MNHEY and SMNVEV (reference sequence). Trimming pared 6 bases from V and 1 base from J, leaving 6 bases between. CDR3 DNA sequence: TGTGCCAGCAGCAAAGTGAACACCGGGGAGCTGTTTTTT. Its translation: CASSKVNTGELFF.

The chain recombines TRBV24-1 with TRBJ2-5, with D maybe TRBD1 (7 bases). Looked up from germline, CDR1 is KGHDR and CDR2 is SFDVKD. V lost 7 bases and J lost 2, with 10 bases in between. The CDR3 is made up of 13 amino acids. CDR3 sequence reads: CATREGAQETQYF. DNA of the CDR3: TGTGCCACCAGGGAGGGGGCGCAAGAGACCCAGTACTTC.

V is TRBV24-1 and J is TRBJ2-1, with D possibly being TRBD1 or TRBD2 (5 bases each). The V gene lost 9 bases and the J gene lost 8 bases, with 22 bases spanning the gap. CDR3 size: 15 residues. The germline V gene encodes CDR1 KGHDR and CDR2 SFDVKD. CDR3: CATRGLRDLDDEQFF. CDR3 sequence (DNA): TGTGCCACCCGAGGGCTCCGGGACCTCGACGATGAGCAGTTCTTC.

The rearrangement links TRBV13 to TRBJ2-5; tentatively, D is TRBD2 (6 bases). V was trimmed by 3 bases and J by 4 bases, leaving 15 bases between them. Germline CDR1 is PRHDT and CDR2 is FYEKMQ (reference sequence). The CDR3 length is 15 residues. CDR3 loop: CASSLVGGPGETQYF. CDR3 DNA sequence: TGTGCCAGCAGCTTGGTCGGAGGGCCGGGAGAGACCCAGTACTTC.

The rearrangement uses TRBV19 and TRBJ1-2; D might be TRBD1 (5 bases). This CDR3 region has 16 residues. Germline loops: CDR1 LNHDA, CDR2 SQIVND (reference sequence). The V gene lost 2 bases and the J gene lost 6 bases, with 19 bases spanning the gap. This chain's CDR3 is CASSIRGLGEIDGYTF. DNA of the CDR3: TGTGCCAGTAGTATACGGGGGTTGGGGGAAATCGATGGCTACACCTTC.

The chain has TRBV10-3 and TRBJ1-5; D remains unclear. CDR1 and CDR2 from the germline V gene are ENHRY and SYGVKD. The CDR3 is 13 residues long. With 11 bases removed from V and 0 bases from J, the gap between germline ends came to 11 bases. The CDR3 DNA sequence: TGTGCCGCCCGACAAGATAGCAATCAGCCCCAGCATTTT. It specifies CAARQDSNQPQHF.

This clone was observed a few times. The chain carries TRBV30 and TRBJ1-3, with no clear D. From germline, CDR1 is GTSNPN and CDR2 SVGIG (reference sequence). The CDR3 length is 12 residues. V was pared by 4 bases and J by 3 bases, with 7 bases between. The DNA for the CDR3 is TGTGCCTGGATAAACAGTGGAAACACCATATATTTT. Translating it yields CAWINSGNTIYF.

This chain joins TRBV5-4 and TRBJ1-5; D is undetermined. V shed 4 bases and J shed 5 bases, with 10 bases lying between them. Germline V lookup: CDR1 SGHNT, CDR2 YYREEE (reference sequence). The CDR3 loop spans 13 amino acids. The CDR3 loop is CASSRNNDQPQHF. CDR3 sequence (DNA): TGTGCCAGCAGCCGGAACAACGATCAGCCCCAGCATTTT.

This chain joins TRBV5-1 and TRBJ1-2; weak D call: TRBD1 (5 bases). The CDR3 runs 16 residues. Germline CDR1 is SGHRS and CDR2 is YFSETQ. Trimming removed 0 bases from V and 7 bases from J, with 19 bases in between. CDR3 region: CASSLAGGPREAGYTF. CDR3 in DNA: TGCGCCAGCAGCTTGGCCGGGGGACCTAGGGAGGCTGGCTACACCTTC.

V usage is TRBV28 and J usage is TRBJ1-3, with D possibly being TRBD1 (6 bases). The ends were cut back, 11 bases at V and 8 bases at J, with 13 bases in the middle. The CDR3 has 11 amino acids. Looked up from germline, CDR1 is MDHEN and CDR2 is SYDVKM. The CDR3 nucleotides are TGTGCCTCTCAACGGGGGCACACCATATATTTT. As protein: CASQRGHTIYF.

The chain is built from TRBV4-1 and TRBJ2-3; 7 bases are a match to TRBD2. The CDR3 contains 13 residues. The J segment lost 9 bases and the V segment lost 0 bases, leaving 3 bases of the junction unmatched. Germline-derived CDR1 and CDR2 are MGHRA and YSYEKL. The CDR3 region is CASSQEGRETQYF. The CDR3 DNA sequence: TGCGCCAGCAGCCAAGAAGGGAGGGAAACGCAGTATTTT.

As regards this clone: Being one base from a much bigger clone, this may be a read error. V gene TRBV7-9 combines with J gene TRBJ1-5, with D hard to call. Trimming shortened V by 1 base and J by 2 bases, and 0 bases separated the two germline ends. CDR1 is SEHNR, CDR2 FQNEAQ, per germline (reference sequence). This CDR3 contains 12 residues. This CDR3 reads CASSLGNQPQHF. The DNA for the CDR3 is TGTGCCAGCAGCTTAGGCAATCAGCCCCAGCATTTT.